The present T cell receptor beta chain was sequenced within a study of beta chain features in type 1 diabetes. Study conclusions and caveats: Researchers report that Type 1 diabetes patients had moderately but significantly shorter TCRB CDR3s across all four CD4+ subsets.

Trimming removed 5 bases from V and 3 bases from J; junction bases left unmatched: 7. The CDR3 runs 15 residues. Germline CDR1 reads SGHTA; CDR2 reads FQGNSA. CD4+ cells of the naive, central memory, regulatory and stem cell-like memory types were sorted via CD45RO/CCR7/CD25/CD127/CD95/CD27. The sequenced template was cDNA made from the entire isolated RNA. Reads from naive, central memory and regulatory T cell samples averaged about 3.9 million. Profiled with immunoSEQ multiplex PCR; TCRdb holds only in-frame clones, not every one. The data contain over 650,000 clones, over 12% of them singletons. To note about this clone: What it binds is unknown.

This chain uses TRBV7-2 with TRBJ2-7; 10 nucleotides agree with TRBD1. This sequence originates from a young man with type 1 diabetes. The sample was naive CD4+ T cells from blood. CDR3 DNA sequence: TGTGCCAGCAGCGAGGGGACAGGGGCGTACTACGAGCAGTACTTC. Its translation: CASSEGTGAYYEQYF.